This paragraph reports one TCR beta chain. The antigen is not known. This sample is drawn from a study of cytomegalovirus exposure and HLA in healthy donors. Study-wide background: From HLA-typed donors, an early data release held 70 million to 100 million unique TCRs.

Study findings and constraints: In a later analysis, donors in an Asian-associated ancestry cluster reportedly had fewer N-insertions in productive TCRs than the cohort mean. Later on, a genetic analysis was performed. It linked a missense variant in DCLRE1C with V- and J-gene trimming of TCR beta. Earlier results showed most TCR beta V segments being productive about 87% or about 30% of the time.

The PCR made use of 60 Vbeta and 13 Jbeta primers. Generated by immunoSEQ multiplex PCR, the TCRdb table keeps only in-frame clones and is missing some. The sample consists of about 100,000 clones, under 80% of them appearing once. The sequenced sample was PBMCs. The sequence was collected from a man in his forties or fifties in good health and CMV-seronegative.

Written as DNA, the CDR3 is TGTGCCAGCAGTCCACAGGACAGGGTTGCTGGCTACACCTTC. It yields the protein CASSPQDRVAGYTF. This rearrangement joins TRBV28 to TRBJ1-2, with 8 bases that match TRBD1. The germline V gene has CDR1 MDHEN and CDR2 SYDVKM. This CDR3 has 14 residues. Unmatched junction bases numbered 9, after V lost 5 bases and J lost 7 bases.